The rows below give T cell receptor beta chains drawn from one sample of a study of CD4+ T cells in melanoma. Produced via immunoSEQ multiplex PCR; TCRdb's table is partial and in-frame only. The sample shows roughly 3,800 clones, approximately 60% of them seen only once. Sequencing was carried out using cells from a culture (not recorded whether cultured in vitro). These receptors were taken from a human donor with melanoma. Both conserved end residues are part of each CDR3. A D gene is named only where the DNA matches it firmly. Clone size is given for some rows only: seen once, a few or many times, or a class if the clone is expanded.

size	J	D	V	DNA	CDR3
-	TRBJ2-7	-	TRBV6-5	TGTGCCAGCAGTTACGCTGGCTACGAGCAGTACTTC	CASSYAGYEQYF
-	TRBJ2-7	-	TRBV7-9	TGTGCCAGCAGCTCACAGGATTCCTACGAGCAGTACTTC	CASSSQDSYEQYF
medium-sized	TRBJ1-2	-	TRBV10-1	TGCGCCAGCAGTGAACCGGTGCCCTGTGGCTACACCTTC	CASSEPVPCGYTF
once	TRBJ1-1	-	TRBV6-6	TGTGCCAGCAGTTACGGAGAGGAACGTGGAAGTGAAGCTTTCTTT	CASSYGEERGSEAFF
-	TRBJ1-3	-	TRBV6-1	TGTGCCAGCAGTGGAGGGGACTCTGGAAACACCATATATTTT	CASSGGDSGNTIYF
few	TRBJ1-2	-	TRBV28	TGTGCCAGCAGTTTCTTGGGGGATAACTATGGCTACACCTTC	CASSFLGDNYGYTF
-	TRBJ2-1	-	TRBV6-5	TGTGCCAGCAGTTACTCCCCCGGTACCCCAAGAGAGCAGTTCTTC	CASSYSPGTPREQFF
-	TRBJ1-1	TRBD1	TRBV6-6	TGTGCCAGCAGTCGGCCCGGACAGGTGCGTGAAGCTTTCTTT	CASSRPGQVREAFF
-	TRBJ2-7	-	TRBV5-4	TGTGCCAGCAGCCAAACAGGGGGGGCCTACGAGCAGTACTTC	CASSQTGGAYEQYF
few	TRBJ1-1	-	TRBV14	TGTGCCAGCAGCCAAGAGGCGGTCGGGACAATGAACACTGAAGCTTTCTTT	CASSQEAVGTMNTEAFF
-	TRBJ1-3	-	TRBV7-9	TGTGCCAGCAGCTCCCAGGACCGGGGCTCTGGAAACACCATATATTTT	CASSSQDRGSGNTIYF
-	TRBJ1-1	-	TRBV7-2	TGTGCCAGCAGCTTAGCCCCGAACACTGAAGCTTTCTTT	CASSLAPNTEAFF
few	TRBJ2-7	TRBD1	TRBV7-6	TGTGCCAGCAGCCGCCGGGACAGGGTAGACGAGCAGTACTTC	CASSRRDRVDEQYF
-	TRBJ1-2	-	TRBV28	TGTGCCAGCAGCTCGCCCAGGGGCGACTATGGCTACACCTTC	CASSSPRGDYGYTF
-	TRBJ1-2	-	TRBV2	TGTGCCAGCATCCCCATCAGGGGTTACTATGGCTACACCTTC	CASIPIRGYYGYTF
-	TRBJ2-7	-	TRBV9	TGTGCCAGCAGCGTAGGTCGGGGGCAGGGAGGGGTTTACGAGCAGTACTTC	CASSVGRGQGGVYEQYF
few	TRBJ2-7	-	TRBV19	TGTGCCAGTAGCCCAGGGCCCGGGGCCCACTACGAGCAGTACTTC	CASSPGPGAHYEQYF
-	TRBJ2-1	-	TRBV21-1	TGTGCCAGCAGTGACCGCAGAGGGGGCCTAGAGCAGTTCTTC	CASSDRRGGLEQFF
-	TRBJ1-2	-	TRBV5-6	TGTGCCAGCAGCTTGGGGCAGGGCAGGAACTATGGCTACACCTTC	CASSLGQGRNYGYTF
-	TRBJ2-1	TRBD1	TRBV6-5	TGTGCCAGCAGTCCGACAGGGGGGAACAATGAGCAGTTCTTC	CASSPTGGNNEQFF
large	TRBJ1-1	-	TRBV5-4	TGTGCCAGCAGCTGGAAAGGGGTCGCTGAAGCTTTCTTT	CASSWKGVAEAFF
-	TRBJ1-4	-	TRBV7-9	TGTGCCAGCAGCTCGTACCGTCGACAAGTTCGCGAAAAACTGTTTTTT	CASSSYRRQVREKLFF
-	TRBJ2-5	-	TRBV7-7	TGTGCTAGCAGCTCCGGGACAACTCAAGAGACCCAGTACTTC	CASSSGTTQETQYF
-	TRBJ1-5	-	TRBV4-1	TGCGCCAGCAGCCAAGCGGGACGAAGCAATCAGCCCCAGCATTTT	CASSQAGRSNQPQHF
-	TRBJ1-4	TRBD1	TRBV18	TGTGCCAGCTCACCAAAGGGACAGAGTAATGAAAAACTGTTTTTT	CASSPKGQSNEKLFF
once	TRBJ1-1	-	TRBV27	TGTGCAGCACATAGGGACACCCTCCTAAGAGTGACTGAAGCTTTCTTT	CAAHRDTLLRVTEAFF
once	TRBJ1-2	TRBD1	TRBV6-6	TGTGCCAGCAGTTATACAGGGGGCTTAGATGGCTACACCTTC	CASSYTGGLDGYTF
-	TRBJ2-4	TRBD1	TRBV13	TGTGCCAGCAGCGCCGGGACAGGGTTCGGTCAAGCCAAAAACATTCAGTACTTC	CASSAGTGFGQAKNIQYF
medium-sized	TRBJ1-5	-	TRBV27	TGTGCCAGCAGTTTAAAAGGGGAGGTGCGCAATCAGCCCCAGCATTTT	CASSLKGEVRNQPQHF
-	TRBJ2-7	TRBD1	TRBV19	TGTGCCAGTACCCCAAGACAGGGTTCCAACTACGAGCAGTACTTC	CASTPRQGSNYEQYF
-	TRBJ1-5	TRBD1	TRBV5-5	TGTGCCAGCACCCTGACAGGGGTAAATCAGCCCCAGCATTTT	CASTLTGVNQPQHF
-	TRBJ1-1	-	TRBV19	TGTGCCAGTACCGAACAGGGATGGGGTGAAGCTTTCTTT	CASTEQGWGEAFF
-	TRBJ1-2	-	TRBV6-5	TGTGCCAGCAGTTATACCCGTGGGGGCCGCCGCTATGGCTACACCTTC	CASSYTRGGRRYGYTF
medium-sized	TRBJ1-4	-	TRBV9	TGTGCCAGCAGCGAGCATCCAGGGAACCCCAATGAAAAACTGTTTTTT	CASSEHPGNPNEKLFF
-	TRBJ2-7	TRBD1	TRBV6-6	TGTGCCAGCAGTTCGGGACAGAGGTCCCACGAGCAGTACTTC	CASSSGQRSHEQYF
-	TRBJ1-1	-	TRBV7-9	TGTGCCAGCAGCTTGGGGGACGTTGAAGCTTTCTTT	CASSLGDVEAFF
few	TRBJ1-4	-	TRBV7-9	TGTGCCAGCAGCTTATGGGCAGATAAAACTGCAACTAATGAAAAACTGTTTTTT	CASSLWADKTATNEKLFF
-	TRBJ1-4	-	TRBV28	TGTGCCAGCAGTGTGGACAGTTCAGAGGAAAAACTGTTTTTT	CASSVDSSEEKLFF
-	TRBJ2-3	-	TRBV9	TGTGCCAGCAGCGTAGATAGCACAGATACGCAGTATTTT	CASSVDSTDTQYF
-	TRBJ1-4	-	TRBV10-2	TGCGCCACCCGACTGGGGACTAATGAAAAACTGTTTTTT	CATRLGTNEKLFF
-	TRBJ2-1	-	TRBV27	TGTGCCAGCACCAGATACAATGAGCAGTTCTTC	CASTRYNEQFF
-	TRBJ1-5	TRBD1	TRBV6-5	TGTGCCAGCAGGAGGACAGGGCGCAATCAGCCCCAGCATTTT	CASRRTGRNQPQHF
few	TRBJ2-1	TRBD2	TRBV4-1	TGCGCCAGCAGGGCGGGACTAGATATTGAGCAGTTCTTC	CASRAGLDIEQFF
-	TRBJ2-7	-	TRBV5-8	TGTGCCAGCAGCGTGGGTTCTCTCTACGAGCAGTACTTC	CASSVGSLYEQYF
-	TRBJ2-7	TRBD1	TRBV2	TGTGCCAGCAGTACGGACAGGGGGGCCTACGAGCAGTACTTC	CASSTDRGAYEQYF
-	TRBJ1-1	TRBD1	TRBV10-3	TGTGCCACTACAGGGGGAGGTGTCACTGAAGCTTTCTTT	CATTGGGVTEAFF
few	TRBJ1-2	TRBD1	TRBV4-3	TGCGCCAGCAGCCAGCAACAGGGGTCGGACTATGGCTACACCTTC	CASSQQQGSDYGYTF
-	TRBJ2-3	-	TRBV5-6	TGTGCCAGCAGCTATCGGACACACACAGATACGCAGTATTTT	CASSYRTHTDTQYF
-	TRBJ2-7	-	TRBV7-9	TGTGCCAGCAGCCATCCTCGGGAGACCTACGAGCAGTACTTC	CASSHPRETYEQYF
-	TRBJ1-6	TRBD1	TRBV19	TGTGCCAGTAGTCCACTGACAGGGGGCAACCATAATTCACCCCTCCACTTT	CASSPLTGGNHNSPLHF
-	TRBJ1-1	TRBD1	TRBV27	TGTGCCAGCTCAGGGGGAATTTTGGCTTTCTTT	CASSGGILAFF
-	TRBJ2-2	-	TRBV6-6	TGTGCCAGCAGGCACCAGGGGTCGAACACCGGGGAGCTGTTTTTT	CASRHQGSNTGELFF
-	TRBJ1-2	-	TRBV15	TGTGCCACCAGCAGAGCATCCAAGAACTATGGCTACACCTTC	CATSRASKNYGYTF